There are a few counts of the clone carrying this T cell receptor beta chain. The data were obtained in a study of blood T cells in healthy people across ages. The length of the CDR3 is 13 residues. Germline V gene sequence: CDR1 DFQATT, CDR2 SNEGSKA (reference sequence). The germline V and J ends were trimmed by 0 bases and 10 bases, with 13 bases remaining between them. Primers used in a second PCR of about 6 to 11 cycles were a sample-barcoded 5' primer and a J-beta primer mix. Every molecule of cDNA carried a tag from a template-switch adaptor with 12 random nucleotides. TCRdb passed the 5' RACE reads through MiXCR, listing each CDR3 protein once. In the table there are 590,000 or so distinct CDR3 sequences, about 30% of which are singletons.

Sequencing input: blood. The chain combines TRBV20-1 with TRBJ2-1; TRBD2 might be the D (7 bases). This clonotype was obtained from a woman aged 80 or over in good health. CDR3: CSARDLGGLEQFF. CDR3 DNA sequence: TGCAGTGCTAGAGATCTGGGGGGGCTGGAGCAGTTCTTC.